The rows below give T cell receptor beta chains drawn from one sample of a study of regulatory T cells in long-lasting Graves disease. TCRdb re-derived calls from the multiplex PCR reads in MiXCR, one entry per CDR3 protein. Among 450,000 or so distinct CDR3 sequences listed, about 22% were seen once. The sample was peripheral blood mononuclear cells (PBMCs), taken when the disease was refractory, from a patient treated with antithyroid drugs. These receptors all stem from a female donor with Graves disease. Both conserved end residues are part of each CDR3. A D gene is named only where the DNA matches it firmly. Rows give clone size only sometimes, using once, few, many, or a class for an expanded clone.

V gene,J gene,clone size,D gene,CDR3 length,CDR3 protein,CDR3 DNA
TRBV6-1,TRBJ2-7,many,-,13,CATVPTQGSEQYF,TGTGCCACCGTTCCGACCCAGGGAAGCGAGCAGTACTTC
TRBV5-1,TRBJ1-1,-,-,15,CASKKEAGLNTEAFF,TGCGCCAGCAAGAAGGAAGCGGGGCTGAACACTGAAGCTTTCTTT
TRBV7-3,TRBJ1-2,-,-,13,CASSLEDLAGYTF,TGTGCCAGCAGCTTAGAGGATTTAGCTGGCTACACCTTC
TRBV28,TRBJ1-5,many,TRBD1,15,CASSSSPGGLQPQHF,TGTGCCAGCAGTTCCTCTCCAGGGGGCCTCCAGCCCCAGCATTTT
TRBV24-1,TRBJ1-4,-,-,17,CATSTGPPDATNEKLFF,TGTGCCACCAGCACCGGGCCCCCCGATGCAACTAATGAAAAACTGTTTTTT
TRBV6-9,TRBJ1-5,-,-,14,CASSYIGGDQPQHF,TGTGCCAGCAGTTACATCGGGGGTGATCAGCCCCAGCATTTT
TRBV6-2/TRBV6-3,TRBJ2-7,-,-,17,CASSYNRGFTGGYEQYF,TGTGCCAGCAGTTACAATCGTGGATTTACAGGAGGCTACGAGCAGTACTTC
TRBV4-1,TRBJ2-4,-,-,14,CASSQDPGEDIQYF,TGCGCCAGCAGCCAAGATCCTGGGGAGGACATTCAGTACTTC
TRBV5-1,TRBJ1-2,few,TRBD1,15,CASSPSRDRGYGYTF,TGCGCCAGCAGCCCTAGCCGGGACAGGGGCTACGGCTACACCTTC
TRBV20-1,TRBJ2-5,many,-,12,CSASKVAETQYF,TGCAGTGCTAGTAAGGTGGCAGAGACCCAGTACTTC
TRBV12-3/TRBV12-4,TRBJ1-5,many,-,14,CASCFQAGLEPQHF,TGTGCCAGCTGCTTTCAGGCAGGTCTAGAGCCCCAGCATTTT
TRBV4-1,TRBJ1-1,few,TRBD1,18,CASSQEPGQGGWNTEAFF,TGCGCCAGCAGCCAAGAGCCGGGACAGGGTGGATGGAACACTGAAGCTTTCTTT
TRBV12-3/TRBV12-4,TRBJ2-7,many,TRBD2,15,CASSPTSGSKYEQYF,TGTGCCAGCAGTCCTACTAGCGGGAGTAAATACGAGCAGTACTTC
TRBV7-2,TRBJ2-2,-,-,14,CASSSDASTGELFF,TGTGCCAGCAGCTCGGACGCCTCCACCGGGGAGCTGTTTTTT
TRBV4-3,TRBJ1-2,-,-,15,CASSQSRGGNYGYTF,TGCGCCAGCAGCCAATCGCGGGGGGGTAACTATGGCTACACCTTC
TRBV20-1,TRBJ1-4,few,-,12,CSARFGEGKLFF,TGCAGTGCTAGGTTCGGGGAGGGAAAACTGTTTTTT
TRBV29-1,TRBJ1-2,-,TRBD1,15,CSVQGDVTGTYGYTF,TGCAGCGTCCAGGGGGATGTGACAGGCACCTATGGCTACACCTTC
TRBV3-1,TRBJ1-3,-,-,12,CASSQSGDTIYF,TGTGCCAGCAGCCAGAGTGGAGACACCATATATTTT
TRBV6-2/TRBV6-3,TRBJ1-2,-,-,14,CASTQGASPYGYTF,TGTGCCAGCACACAGGGCGCTTCCCCCTATGGCTACACCTTC
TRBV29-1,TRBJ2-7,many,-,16,CSVEVGRAPSSYEQYF,TGCAGCGTTGAAGTGGGAAGGGCTCCGAGCTCCTACGAGCAGTACTTC
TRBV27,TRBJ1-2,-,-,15,CASSLSAGRADGYTF,TGTGCCAGCAGTCTCTCCGCGGGGCGGGCGGATGGCTACACCTTC
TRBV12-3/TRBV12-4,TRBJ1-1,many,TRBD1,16,CASNNLGTGGSTEAFF,TGTGCCAGCAACAATTTAGGGACAGGGGGCTCCACTGAAGCTTTCTTT
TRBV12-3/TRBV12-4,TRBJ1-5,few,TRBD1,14,CASSRTGRSQPQHF,TGTGCCAGCAGCAGGACAGGGAGGAGTCAGCCCCAGCATTTT
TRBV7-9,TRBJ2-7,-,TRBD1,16,CASSLGAGQATYEQYF,TGTGCCAGCAGCTTAGGGGCCGGACAGGCTACCTACGAGCAGTACTTC
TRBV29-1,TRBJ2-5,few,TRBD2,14,CSVVGGGSGETQYF,TGCAGCGTTGTCGGGGGGGGTTCCGGAGAGACCCAGTACTTC
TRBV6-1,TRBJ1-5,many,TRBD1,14,CASRNTGVRQPQHF,TGTGCCAGCAGAAATACAGGGGTTCGGCAGCCCCAGCATTTT
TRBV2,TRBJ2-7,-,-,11,CASLRGYEQYF,TGTGCCAGCCTTCGGGGTTACGAGCAGTACTTC
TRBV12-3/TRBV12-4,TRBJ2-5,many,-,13,CASRGGPQETQYF,TGTGCCAGCAGGGGGGGACCTCAAGAGACCCAGTACTTC
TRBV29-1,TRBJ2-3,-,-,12,CSVIPRGDTQYF,TGCAGCGTTATTCCACGTGGAGATACGCAGTATTTT
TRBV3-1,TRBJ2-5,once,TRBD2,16,CASSPWISGGTETQYF,TGTGCCAGCAGCCCATGGATTAGCGGGGGCACAGAGACCCAGTACTTC
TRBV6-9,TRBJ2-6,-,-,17,CASSYSGPNSGANVLTF,TGTGCCAGCAGTTACTCAGGCCCGAACTCTGGGGCCAACGTCCTGACTTTC
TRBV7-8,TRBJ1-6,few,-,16,CASSPREDSYNSPLHF,TGTGCCAGCAGCCCAAGGGAGGATTCCTATAATTCACCCCTCCACTTT
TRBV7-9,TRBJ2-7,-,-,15,CASSPPYGSSYEQYF,TGTGCCAGCAGCCCCCCCTATGGGAGCTCCTACGAGCAGTACTTC
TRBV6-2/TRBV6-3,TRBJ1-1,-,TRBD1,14,CASRVRGGGTEAFF,TGTGCCAGCAGGGTCAGGGGGGGGGGGACTGAAGCTTTCTTT
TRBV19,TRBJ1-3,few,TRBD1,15,CASRDRGTPGNTIYF,TGTGCCAGTAGAGACAGGGGAACCCCTGGAAACACCATATATTTT
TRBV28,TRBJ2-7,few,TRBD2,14,CASSSRTSGRRRDF,TGTGCCAGCAGTTCAAGGACTAGCGGGCGTCGAAGGGACTTC
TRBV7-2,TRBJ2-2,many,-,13,CASSLVGDGELFF,TGTGCCAGCAGCTTAGTCGGCGACGGGGAGCTGTTTTTT
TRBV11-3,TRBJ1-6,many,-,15,CASSNLLDSNSPLHF,TGTGCCAGCAGCAACTTACTCGACAGCAATTCACCCCTCCACTTT
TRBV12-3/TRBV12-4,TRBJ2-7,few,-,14,CASSLEPSSYEQYF,TGTGCCAGCAGTTTAGAACCGAGCTCCTACGAGCAGTACTTC
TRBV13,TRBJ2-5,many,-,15,CASSSGVRDQETQYF,TGTGCCAGCAGCTCAGGGGTACGGGACCAAGAGACCCAGTACTTC
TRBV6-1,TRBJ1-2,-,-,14,CASSRPGGPYGYTF,TGTGCCAGCAGTCGTCCGGGGGGCCCGTATGGCTACACCTTC
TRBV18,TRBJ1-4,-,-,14,CASSPPERNEKLFF,TGTGCCAGCTCACCCCCCGAACGGAATGAAAAACTGTTTTTT
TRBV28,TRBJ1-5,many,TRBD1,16,CASSPASTGSNQPQHF,TGTGCCAGCAGTCCCGCCTCGACAGGGAGCAATCAGCCCCAGCATTTT
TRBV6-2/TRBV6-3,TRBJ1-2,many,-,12,CASSQLDRSYTF,TGTGCCAGCAGTCAACTGGACAGATCCTACACCTTC
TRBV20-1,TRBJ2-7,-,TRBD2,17,CSARDIAGDRESYEQYF,TGCAGTGCTAGAGATATAGCGGGAGACCGAGAATCCTACGAGCAGTACTTC